These 5 T cell receptor beta chains were all obtained from the same sample, sequenced in a study of T cells in Graves' hyperthyroidism and ophthalmopathy. Amplification targeted TCR beta CDR3 regions from RNA transcripts. TCR CDR3 regions were first amplified by RT-PCR with HTBI primers. One entry per CDR3 protein results from TCRdb running MiXCR on the multiplex PCR reads. Altogether some 500,000 distinct CDR3 sequences are present, around 15% being singletons, with the ten largest covering over 15%. Sequencing was performed on blood. The receptors were gathered from a woman aged 18-29 years with Graves' hyperthyroidism.

This clonotype was seen a handful of times. This chain links TRBV6-1 with TRBJ1-5; D unclear. This CDR3 contains 14 residues. Germline lookup yields CDR1 MNHNS and CDR2 SASEGT. V lost 6 bases and J lost 4, with 13 bases in between. The CDR3 coding sequence is TGTGCCAGCAGGCCCGCGCCCGCTAATCAGCCCCAGCATTTT. Translation: CASRPAPANQPQHF.

This clonotype was counted ten times or more. The rearrangement uses TRBV7-3 and TRBJ2-7, with 9 bases matching TRBD1. The CDR3 totals 15 residues. From germline, CDR1 is SGHTA and CDR2 FQGTGA. V shed 5 bases and J 4 bases; nucleotides not matched to a gene: 9. The CDR3 loop reads CASSTTSGQGYEQYF. Written as DNA, the CDR3 is TGTGCCAGCAGCACAACTTCGGGACAGGGTTACGAGCAGTACTTC.

This sequence joins TRBV11-2 and TRBJ2-7, with 12 positions matching TRBD2. The ends lost 0 bases at V and 0 bases at J; junction bases unmatched: 15. Per germline, CDR1 SGHAT and CDR2 FQNNGV. The CDR3 extends over 21 amino acids. The CDR3 nucleotides are TGTGCCAGCAGCTTAGACCCACTAGCGGGAGGCCACAAAGCTCTCTCCTACGAGCAGTACTTC. Translated, it gives CASSLDPLAGGHKALSYEQYF.

This clonotype was picked up a small number of times. The V call is TRBV11-3, the J call TRBJ2-3, with 7 nucleotides matching TRBD2. CDR1 and CDR2 from the germline V gene are SGHNT and YENEEA. The trim removed 6 bases at V and 0 bases at J, leaving 9 bases unmatched. The CDR3 spans 16 residues. The CDR3 loop is CASSVGGGLSTDTQYF. In nucleotides, the CDR3 is TGTGCCAGCAGTGTTGGGGGAGGGCTGAGCACAGATACGCAGTATTTT. The whole variable domain, remainder taken from reference TRBV11-3 and TRBJ2-3, is EAGVVQSPRYKIIEKKQPVAFWCNPISGHNTLYWYLQNLGQGPELLIRYENEEAVDDSQLPKDRFSAERLKGVDSTLKIQPAELGDSAVYLCASSVGGGLSTDTQYFGPGTRLTVL.

In this sample, this clonotype turned up many times. The J gene is TRBJ2-7, the V gene TRBV10-2; 8 nucleotides agree with TRBD1. With 0 bases clipped from V and 5 bases from J, the junction kept 9 bases outside the gene matches. Germline CDR1 is WSHSY and CDR2 is SAAADI. The CDR3 totals 16 residues. The CDR3 loop is CASSESGGRGQNEQYF. CDR3 nucleotide sequence: TGCGCCAGCAGTGAGTCCGGGGGCAGGGGGCAGAACGAGCAGTACTTC.